These T cell receptor beta chains were read from a single sample in a study of brain T cells in children with intractable seizures. Assay used: immunoSEQ multiplex PCR; TCRdb lists only in-frame clones, some missing. The sample consists of 62,000 or so clones, 90% to 96% of them appearing once. The source was peripheral blood, collected at surgery. The receptors were gathered from a boy under three years old with focal cortical dysplasia and intractable seizures. CDR3s include the opening cysteine and the closing phenylalanine or tryptophan. The D gene is left open where the match is weak. A row's size may be missing; if present it is once, few, many or a size class.

TRBJ2-1,TRBV29-1,TRBD2,16,NA,TGCAGCGCGGGACTAGCGGGGGGGCCCTCCTACAATGAGCAGTTCTTC,CSAGLAGGPSYNEQFF
TRBJ2-3,TRBV19,TRBD1,15,NA,TGTGCCAGTACCGCGACAGGGGGCGTCGGAGATACGCAGTATTTT,CASTATGGVGDTQYF
TRBJ2-2,TRBV7-9,TRBD1,16,NA,TGTGCCAGCAGCTACTCCGGGACAGGGAGTACCGGGGAGCTGTTTTTT,CASSYSGTGSTGELFF
TRBJ2-3,TRBV5-1,NA,12,NA,TGCGCCAGCAGCTTCTCCACAGATACGCAGTATTTT,CASSFSTDTQYF
TRBJ1-6,TRBV27,TRBD1,15,once,TGTGCCAGCAGTTTTCTGGGACAGGATAATTCACCCCTCCACTTT,CASSFLGQDNSPLHF
TRBJ2-3,TRBV15,NA,14,NA,TGTGCCACCAGCAGAGATCAAAGCACAGATACGCAGTATTTT,CATSRDQSTDTQYF
TRBJ1-1,TRBV6-2/TRBV6-3,NA,14,NA,TGTGCCAGCAGTTACTCTTGGGAGAACACTGAAGCTTTCTTT,CASSYSWENTEAFF
TRBJ2-2,TRBV3-1/TRBV3-2,TRBD2,15,NA,TGTGCCAGCAGCCTAGCCGGGGGGGGCACCGGGGAGCTGTTTTTT,CASSLAGGGTGELFF
TRBJ1-2,TRBV7-2,NA,13,NA,TGTGCCAGCAGCTTGGGGGGCCACTATGGCTACACCTTC,CASSLGGHYGYTF
TRBJ1-2,TRBV4-1,NA,14,NA,TGCGCCAGCAGCTTAACGGTTCTGGGAGGCGGCTACACCTTC,CASSLTVLGGGYTF
TRBJ2-5,TRBV11-2,NA,13,NA,TGTGCCAGCAGCCCCAATGGTCTGAAGACCCAGTACTTC,CASSPNGLKTQYF
TRBJ2-3,TRBV9,NA,15,once,TGTGCCAGCAGCGTAGACGTCGGGGGCCCAGATACGCAGTATTTT,CASSVDVGGPDTQYF
TRBJ2-3,TRBV6-5,NA,12,NA,TGTGCCACACTAGCCACCACAGATACGCAGTATTTT,CATLATTDTQYF
TRBJ2-3,TRBV6-1,TRBD1,18,once,TGTGCCAGCAGTGAAGAGGGTTGGGGGACAGGGGGGACAGATACGCAGTATTTT,CASSEEGWGTGGTDTQYF
TRBJ2-7,TRBV28,TRBD1,15,NA,TGTGCCAGCACTACAACCCCGGGACAGGGAAACGAGCAGTACTTC,CASTTTPGQGNEQYF
TRBJ2-7,TRBV5-6,NA,14,NA,TGTGCCAGCAGCTTAGGTGGCGGGGGCGGCGAGCAGTACTTC,CASSLGGGGGEQYF
TRBJ2-3,TRBV25-1,NA,14,NA,TGTGCCAGCAGTCGGGGGAGAGGCACAGATACGCAGTATTTT,CASSRGRGTDTQYF
TRBJ2-7,TRBV7-8,TRBD1,14,NA,TGTGCCAGCAGCCCCGGGACAGACACCTACGAGCAGTACTTC,CASSPGTDTYEQYF
TRBJ1-1,TRBV4-3,NA,14,NA,TGCGCCAGCAGCCAAGAGACCCCTTGGACTGAAGCTTTCTTT,CASSQETPWTEAFF
TRBJ2-3,TRBV19,TRBD2,14,NA,TGTGCCAGTAAAATAGCGGGGGCGACAGATACGCAGTATTTT,CASKIAGATDTQYF
TRBJ2-3,TRBV7-9,TRBD2,18,NA,TGTGCCAGCAGCTCTCTTCCGGGACTAGCGGGAGTAGCGGATACGCAGTATTTT,CASSSLPGLAGVADTQYF
TRBJ2-5,TRBV2,NA,14,NA,TGTGCCATCCAAAAACAGGGAAATGAAGAGACCCAGTACTTC,CAIQKQGNEETQYF
TRBJ1-5,TRBV28,NA,14,NA,TGTGCCAGCAGCCACATAGACAGCAATCAGCCCCAGCATTTT,CASSHIDSNQPQHF
TRBJ2-1,TRBV24-1,NA,16,NA,TGTGCCACCAGTGATACGCGCCAGCGGGTATACAATGAGCAGTTCTTC,CATSDTRQRVYNEQFF
TRBJ2-1,TRBV7-2,TRBD2,12,once,TGTGCCAGCAGCCAACTAGCGAGTGAGCAGTTCTTC,CASSQLASEQFF
TRBJ2-3,TRBV5-5,NA,14,NA,TGTGCCAGCACCAGATTGGTCGGCACAGATACGCAGTATTTT,CASTRLVGTDTQYF
TRBJ2-1,TRBV27,NA,16,once,TGTGCCAGCAGTTTGGGTCGGAGTAGGTCCTACAATGAGCAGTTCTTC,CASSLGRSRSYNEQFF
TRBJ2-2,TRBV4-3,TRBD1,15,NA,TGCGCCAGCAGGCTAAAAGCAGGGGACAGCGGGGAGCTGTTTTTT,CASRLKAGDSGELFF
TRBJ2-1,TRBV21-1,NA,16,NA,TGTGCCAGCGGTCCTAACGGACTAGCAGCATACAATGAGCAGTTCTTC,CASGPNGLAAYNEQFF
TRBJ2-4,TRBV19,NA,14,NA,TGTGCCAGTAGTATCGGGAGCACCAAAAACATTCAGTACTTC,CASSIGSTKNIQYF
TRBJ1-1,TRBV6-1,NA,12,NA,TGTGCCAGCAGTAAAGCCAGGGTTGAAGCTTTCTTT,CASSKARVEAFF
TRBJ2-4,TRBV7-2,NA,15,NA,TGTGCCAGCAGCTTAGCAGGGGGAGCCAAAAACATTCAGTACTTC,CASSLAGGAKNIQYF
TRBJ2-1,TRBV19,NA,13,NA,TGTGCCAGTAGTATAATCCCCGGTCTTGAGCAGTTCTTC,CASSIIPGLEQFF
TRBJ2-1,TRBV9,TRBD2,18,NA,TGTGCCAGCAGCGTAGGGGGGGCTAGCGGGAGCTCCTACAATGAGCAGTTCTTC,CASSVGGASGSSYNEQFF
TRBJ2-2,TRBV9,TRBD1,15,once,TGTGCCAGCAGGCTAGGACAGGGGAACACCGGGGAGCTGTTTTTT,CASRLGQGNTGELFF
TRBJ2-5,TRBV19,NA,16,NA,TGTGCCAGTAGTATGACAGCCTATCGGAACCTGGGCGACCAGTACTTC,CASSMTAYRNLGDQYF
TRBJ2-4,TRBV4-3,NA,14,NA,TGCGCCAGCAGCCAAGATCGGGGAACGGACATTCAGTACTTC,CASSQDRGTDIQYF
TRBJ2-3,TRBV5-4,TRBD2,15,once,TGTGCCAGCAGCTTTGGCCTAGCGGGAGCGGATACGCAGTATTTT,CASSFGLAGADTQYF
TRBJ2-2,TRBV27,NA,13,once,TGTGCCAGCAGTTTCGTCAGGGTCGGGGAGCTGTTTTTT,CASSFVRVGELFF
TRBJ2-7,TRBV5-5,NA,14,NA,TGTGCCAGCAGCTTGTCGGCAGGGGACTACGAGCAGTACTTC,CASSLSAGDYEQYF
TRBJ1-4,TRBV5-6,TRBD1,14,NA,TGTGCCAGCAGCGGAACGACAGGGCCGGGGAAACTGTTTTTT,CASSGTTGPGKLFF
TRBJ2-1,TRBV28,NA,14,NA,TGTGCCAGCAGGGGGGACCCATCTCGGAATGAGCAGTTCTTC,CASRGDPSRNEQFF
TRBJ2-1,TRBV7-9,NA,16,NA,TGTGCCAGCAGCTTAGCCCTAGCGACGGGATACAATGAGCAGTTCTTC,CASSLALATGYNEQFF
TRBJ1-2,TRBV5-1,NA,17,NA,TGCGCCAGCAGCTTGGCCGGGCAGGTTGGATGGAACTATGGCTACACCTTC,CASSLAGQVGWNYGYTF